Detailed here is one T cell receptor beta chain. Germline CDR1 SEHNR, CDR2 FQNEAQ (reference sequence). The V and J ends lost 4 bases and 7 bases, in that order; junction bases with no gene match: 4. This CDR3 is 13 amino acids long. This specimen comes from a study of cytotoxic CD8 clonotypes in ibrutinib-treated CLL. Sequencing used immunoSEQ multiplex PCR; TCRdb keeps in-frame clones, though not all of them. The sample includes tens of thousands of clones, around 63% seen only once; the top ten take roughly 26%. The sample in question was PBMCs, obtained before ibrutinib treatment. The sequence derives from a human donor with chronic lymphocytic leukemia. The chain is built from TRBV7-9 and TRBJ2-1, with 7 bases that match TRBD2. The CDR3 loop reads CASSSGLVNEQFF. The CDR3 nucleotides read TGTGCCAGCAGCTCCGGACTAGTAAATGAGCAGTTCTTC. The full variable domain, its missing parts supplied by reference TRBV7-9 and TRBJ2-1, is DTGVSQNPRHKITKRGQNVTFRCDPISEHNRLYWYRQTLGQGPEFLTYFQNEAQLEKSRLLSDRFSAERPKGSFSTLEIQRTEQGDSAMYLCASSSGLVNEQFFGPGTRLTVL.